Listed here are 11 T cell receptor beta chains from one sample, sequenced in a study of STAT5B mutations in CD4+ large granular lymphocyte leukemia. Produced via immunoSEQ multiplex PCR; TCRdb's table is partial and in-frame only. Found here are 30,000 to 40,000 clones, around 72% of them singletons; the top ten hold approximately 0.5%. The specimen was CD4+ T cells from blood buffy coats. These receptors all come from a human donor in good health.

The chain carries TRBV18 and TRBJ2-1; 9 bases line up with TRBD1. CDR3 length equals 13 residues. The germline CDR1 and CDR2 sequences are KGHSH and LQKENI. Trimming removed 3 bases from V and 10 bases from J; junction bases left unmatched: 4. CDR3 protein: CASSPRTGVEQFF. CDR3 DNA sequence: TGTGCCAGCTCACCGAGGACAGGGGTAGAGCAGTTCTTC.

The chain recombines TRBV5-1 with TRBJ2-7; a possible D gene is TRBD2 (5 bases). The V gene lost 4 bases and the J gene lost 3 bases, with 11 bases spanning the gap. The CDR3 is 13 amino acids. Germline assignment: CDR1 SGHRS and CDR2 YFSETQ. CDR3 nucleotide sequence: TGCGCCAGCAGCCCCCGTGAGGGCTACGAGCAGTACTTC. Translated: CASSPREGYEQYF.

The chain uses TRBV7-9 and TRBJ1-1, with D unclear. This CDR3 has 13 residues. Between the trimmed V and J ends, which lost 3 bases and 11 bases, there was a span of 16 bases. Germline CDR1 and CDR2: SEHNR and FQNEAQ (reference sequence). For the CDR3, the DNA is TGTGCCAGCAGCTTGAGGGAGGACGGCGGGGCTTTCTTT. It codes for CASSLREDGGAFF. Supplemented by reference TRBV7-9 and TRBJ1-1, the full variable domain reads DTGVSQNPRHKITKRGQNVTFRCDPISEHNRLYWYRQTLGQGPEFLTYFQNEAQLEKSRLLSDRFSAERPKGSFSTLEIQRTEQGDSAMYLCASSLREDGGAFFGQGTRLTVV.

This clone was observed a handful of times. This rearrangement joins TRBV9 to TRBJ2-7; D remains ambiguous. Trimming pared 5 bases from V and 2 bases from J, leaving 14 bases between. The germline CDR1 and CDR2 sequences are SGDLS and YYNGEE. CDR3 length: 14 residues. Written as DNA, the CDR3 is TGTGCCAGCAGTCCGTCGGTTGAGGCCTACGAGCAGTACTTC. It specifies CASSPSVEAYEQYF.

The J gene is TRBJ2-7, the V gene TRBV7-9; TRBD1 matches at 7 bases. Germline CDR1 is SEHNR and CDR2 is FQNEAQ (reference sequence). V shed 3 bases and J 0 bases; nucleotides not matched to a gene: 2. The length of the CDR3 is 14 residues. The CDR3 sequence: CASSLDRTSYEQYF. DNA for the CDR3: TGTGCCAGCAGCTTGGACAGGACCTCCTACGAGCAGTACTTC.

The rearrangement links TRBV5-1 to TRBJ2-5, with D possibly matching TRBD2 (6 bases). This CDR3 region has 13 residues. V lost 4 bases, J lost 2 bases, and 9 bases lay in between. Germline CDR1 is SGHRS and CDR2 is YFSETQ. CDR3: CASSPGEQETQYF. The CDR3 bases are TGCGCCAGCAGCCCGGGGGAACAAGAGACCCAGTACTTC. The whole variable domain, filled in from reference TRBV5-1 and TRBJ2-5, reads KAGVTQTPRYLIKTRGQQVTLSCSPISGHRSVSWYQQTPGQGLQFLFEYFSETQRNKGNFPGRFSGRQFSNSRSEMNVSTLELGDSALYLCASSPGEQETQYFGPGTRLLVL.

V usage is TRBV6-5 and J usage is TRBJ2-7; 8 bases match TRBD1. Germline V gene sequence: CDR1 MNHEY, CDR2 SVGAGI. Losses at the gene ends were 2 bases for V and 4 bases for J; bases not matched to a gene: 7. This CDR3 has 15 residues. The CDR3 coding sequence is TGTGCCAGCAGTTACCGGGACAGGTTATCTTACGAGCAGTACTTC. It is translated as CASSYRDRLSYEQYF.

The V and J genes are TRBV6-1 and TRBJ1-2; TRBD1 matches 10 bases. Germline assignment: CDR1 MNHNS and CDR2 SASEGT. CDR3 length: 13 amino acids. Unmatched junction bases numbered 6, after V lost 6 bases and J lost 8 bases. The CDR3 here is CASRSGTGVGYTF. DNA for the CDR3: TGTGCCAGCAGATCCGGGACAGGGGTCGGCTACACCTTC.

CDR3 amino acids: CASSLTRGNSGEAFF. CDR3 bases: TGTGCCAGCAGCTTAACGAGGGGCAATTCGGGTGAAGCTTTCTTT. The genes are TRBV7-3 and TRBJ1-1; D perhaps matches TRBD1 (5 bases). The CDR3 is 15 amino acids. CDR1 SGHTA and CDR2 FQGTGA come from the germline V gene. Trimming removed 0 bases from V and 7 bases from J, with 15 bases in between.

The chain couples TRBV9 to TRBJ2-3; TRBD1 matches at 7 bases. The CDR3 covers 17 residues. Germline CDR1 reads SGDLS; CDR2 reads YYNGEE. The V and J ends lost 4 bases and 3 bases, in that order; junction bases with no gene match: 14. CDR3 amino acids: CASSFSVRGSWTDTQYF. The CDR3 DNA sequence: TGTGCCAGCAGCTTCTCTGTCAGGGGGAGTTGGACAGATACGCAGTATTTT.

In nucleotides, the CDR3 is TGTGCCAGCAGCCCGAACACGGAGACCGGGGCCGACGGGCCCGAGCAGTACTTC. Protein sequence: CASSPNTETGADGPEQYF. The gene calls are TRBV7-9 and TRBJ2-7, with D possibly being TRBD1 or TRBD2 (5 bases each). Trimming pared 5 bases from V and 6 bases from J, leaving 29 bases between. In germline, CDR1 is SEHNR, CDR2 FQNEAQ (reference sequence). CDR3 length: 18 residues.